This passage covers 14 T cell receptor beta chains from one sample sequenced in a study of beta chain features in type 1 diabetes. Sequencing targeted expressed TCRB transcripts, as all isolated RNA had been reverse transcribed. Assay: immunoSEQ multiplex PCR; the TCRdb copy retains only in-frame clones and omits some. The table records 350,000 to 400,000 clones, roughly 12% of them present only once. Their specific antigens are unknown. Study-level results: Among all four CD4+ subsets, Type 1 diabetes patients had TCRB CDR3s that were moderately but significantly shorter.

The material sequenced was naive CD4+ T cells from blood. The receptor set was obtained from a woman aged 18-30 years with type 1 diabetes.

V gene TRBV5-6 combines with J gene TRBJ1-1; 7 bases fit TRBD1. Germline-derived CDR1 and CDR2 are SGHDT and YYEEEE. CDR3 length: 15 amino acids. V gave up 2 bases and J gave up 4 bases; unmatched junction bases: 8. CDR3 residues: CASSFAAQGVTEAFF. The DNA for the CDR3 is TGTGCCAGCAGCTTTGCGGCTCAGGGGGTCACTGAAGCTTTCTTT.

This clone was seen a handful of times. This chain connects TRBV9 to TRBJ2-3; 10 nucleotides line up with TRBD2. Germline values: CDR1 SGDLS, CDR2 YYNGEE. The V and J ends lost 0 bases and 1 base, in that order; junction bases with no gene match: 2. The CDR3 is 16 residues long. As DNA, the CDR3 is TGTGCCAGCAGCGTAGCTCTAGCGGGGGGCACAGATACGCAGTATTTT. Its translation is CASSVALAGGTDTQYF.

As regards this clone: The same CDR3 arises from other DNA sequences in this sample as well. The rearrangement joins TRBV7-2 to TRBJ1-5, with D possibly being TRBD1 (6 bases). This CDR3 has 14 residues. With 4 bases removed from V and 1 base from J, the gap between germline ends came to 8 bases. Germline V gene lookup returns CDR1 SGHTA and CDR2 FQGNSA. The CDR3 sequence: CASSYGQSNQPQHF. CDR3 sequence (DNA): TGTGCCAGCAGCTATGGACAGAGCAATCAGCCCCAGCATTTT. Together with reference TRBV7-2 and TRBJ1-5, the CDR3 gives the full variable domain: GAGVSQSPSNKVTEKGKDVELRCDPISGHTALYWYRQSLGQGLEFLIYFQGNSAPDKSGLPSDRFSAERTGGSVSTLTIQRTQQEDSAVYLCASSYGQSNQPQHFGDGTRLSIL.

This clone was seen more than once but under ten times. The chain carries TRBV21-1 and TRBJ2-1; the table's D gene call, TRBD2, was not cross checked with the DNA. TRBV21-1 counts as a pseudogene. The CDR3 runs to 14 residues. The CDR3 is CASSKGEVDNEQFF. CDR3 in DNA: TGTGCCAGCAGCAAAGGAGAGGTAGACAATGAGCAGTTCTTC.

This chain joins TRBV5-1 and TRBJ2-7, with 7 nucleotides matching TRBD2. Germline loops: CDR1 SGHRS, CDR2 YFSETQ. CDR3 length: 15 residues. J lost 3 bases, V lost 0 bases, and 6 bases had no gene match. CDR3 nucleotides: TGCGCCAGCAGCTTGGTGGCTAGCGGAAACTACGAGCAGTACTTC. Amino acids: CASSLVASGNYEQYF.

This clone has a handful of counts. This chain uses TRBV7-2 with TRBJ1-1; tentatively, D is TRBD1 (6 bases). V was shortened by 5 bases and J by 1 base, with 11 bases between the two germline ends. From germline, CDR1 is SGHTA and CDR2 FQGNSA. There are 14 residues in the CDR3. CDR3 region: CASSATTGNTEAFF. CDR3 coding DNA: TGTGCCAGCAGCGCGACGACAGGGAACACTGAAGCTTTCTTT.

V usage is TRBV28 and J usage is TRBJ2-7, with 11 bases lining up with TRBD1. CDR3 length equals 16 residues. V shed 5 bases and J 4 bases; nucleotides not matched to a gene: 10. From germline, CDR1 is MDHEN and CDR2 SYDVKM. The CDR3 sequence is CASSPPAGTGGYEQYF. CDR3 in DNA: TGTGCCAGCAGTCCTCCCGCCGGGACAGGGGGGTACGAGCAGTACTTC.

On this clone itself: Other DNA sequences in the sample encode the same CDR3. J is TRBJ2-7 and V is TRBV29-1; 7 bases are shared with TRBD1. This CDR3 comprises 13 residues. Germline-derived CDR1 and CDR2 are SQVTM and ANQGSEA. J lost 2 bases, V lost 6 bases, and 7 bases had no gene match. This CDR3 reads CSVAGTVTYEQYF. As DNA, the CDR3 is TGCAGCGTGGCCGGGACAGTGACCTACGAGCAGTACTTC.

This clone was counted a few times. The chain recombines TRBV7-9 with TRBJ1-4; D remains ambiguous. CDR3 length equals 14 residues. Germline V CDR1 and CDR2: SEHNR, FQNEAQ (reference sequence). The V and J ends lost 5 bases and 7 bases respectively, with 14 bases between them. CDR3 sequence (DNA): TGTGCCAGCAGCCAGCGGGGAGGTCTTGAAAAACTGTTTTTT. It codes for CASSQRGGLEKLFF.

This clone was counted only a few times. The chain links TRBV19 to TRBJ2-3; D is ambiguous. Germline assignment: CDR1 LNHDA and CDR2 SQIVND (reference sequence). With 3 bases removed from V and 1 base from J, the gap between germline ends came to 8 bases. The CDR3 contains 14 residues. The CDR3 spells CASSMQSRTDTQYF. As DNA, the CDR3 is TGTGCCAGTAGTATGCAGTCTCGCACAGATACGCAGTATTTT. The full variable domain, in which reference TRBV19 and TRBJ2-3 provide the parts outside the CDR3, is DGGITQSPKYLFRKEGQNVTLSCEQNLNHDAMYWYRQDPGQGLRLIYYSQIVNDFQKGDIAEGYSVSREKKESFPLTVTSAQKNPTAFYLCASSMQSRTDTQYFGPGTRLTVL.

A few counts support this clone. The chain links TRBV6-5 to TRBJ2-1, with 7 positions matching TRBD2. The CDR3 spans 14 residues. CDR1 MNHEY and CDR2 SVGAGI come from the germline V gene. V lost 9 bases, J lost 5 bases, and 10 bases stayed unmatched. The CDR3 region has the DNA TGTGCCAGATTGACTAGCCGTCCCCACAATGAGCAGTTCTTC. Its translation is CARLTSRPHNEQFF.

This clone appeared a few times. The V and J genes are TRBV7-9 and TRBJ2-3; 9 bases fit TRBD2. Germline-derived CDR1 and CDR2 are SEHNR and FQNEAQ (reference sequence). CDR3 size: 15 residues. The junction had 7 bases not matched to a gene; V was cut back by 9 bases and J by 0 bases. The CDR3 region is CASGVLAGSTDTQYF. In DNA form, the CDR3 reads TGTGCCAGTGGGGTGCTAGCGGGAAGCACAGATACGCAGTATTTT.

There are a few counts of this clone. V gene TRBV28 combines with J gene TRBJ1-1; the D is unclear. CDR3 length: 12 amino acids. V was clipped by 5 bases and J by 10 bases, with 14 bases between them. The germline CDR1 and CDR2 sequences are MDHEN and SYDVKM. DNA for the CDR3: TGTGCCAGCAGTCCCAAGCCTTCGTCAGCTTTCTTT. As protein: CASSPKPSSAFF. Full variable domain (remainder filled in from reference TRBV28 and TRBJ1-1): DVKVTQSSRYLVKRTGEKVFLECVQDMDHENMFWYRQDPGLGLRLIYFSYDVKMKEKGDIPEGYSVSREKKERFSLILESASTNQTSMYLCASSPKPSSAFFGQGTRLTVV.

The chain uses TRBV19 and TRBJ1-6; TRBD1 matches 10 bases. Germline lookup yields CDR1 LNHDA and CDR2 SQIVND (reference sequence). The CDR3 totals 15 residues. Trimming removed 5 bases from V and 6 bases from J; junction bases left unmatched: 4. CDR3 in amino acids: CASSYRDRGNSPLHF. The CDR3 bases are TGTGCCAGTAGTTACCGGGACAGGGGTAATTCACCCCTCCACTTT. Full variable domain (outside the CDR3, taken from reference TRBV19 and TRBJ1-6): DGGITQSPKYLFRKEGQNVTLSCEQNLNHDAMYWYRQDPGQGLRLIYYSQIVNDFQKGDIAEGYSVSREKKESFPLTVTSAQKNPTAFYLCASSYRDRGNSPLHFGNGTRLTVT.